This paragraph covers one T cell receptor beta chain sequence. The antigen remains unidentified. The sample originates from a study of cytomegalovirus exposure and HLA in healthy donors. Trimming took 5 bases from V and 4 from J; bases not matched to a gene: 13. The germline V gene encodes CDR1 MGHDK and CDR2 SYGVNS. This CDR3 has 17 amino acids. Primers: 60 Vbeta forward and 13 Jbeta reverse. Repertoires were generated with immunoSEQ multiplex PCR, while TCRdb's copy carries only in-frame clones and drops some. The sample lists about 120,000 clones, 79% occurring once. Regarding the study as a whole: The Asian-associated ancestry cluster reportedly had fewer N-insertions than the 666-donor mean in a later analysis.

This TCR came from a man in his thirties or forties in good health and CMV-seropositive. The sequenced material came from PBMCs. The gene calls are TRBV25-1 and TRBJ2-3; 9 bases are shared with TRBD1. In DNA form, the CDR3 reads TGTGCCAGCAGTCTTCATACAGGGGGCCGGAACGCAGATACGCAGTATTTT. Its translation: CASSLHTGGRNADTQYF.